The 3 T cell receptor beta chains presented below share a single source sample, sequenced in a study of early T cells in non-severe SARS-CoV-2 infection. Using its own MiXCR run on the 5' RACE reads, TCRdb lists one record per CDR3 protein. The data show 35,000 to 45,000 distinct CDR3 sequences, around 6.1% seen once. The source was whole blood, collected at baseline. These receptors came from an adult who was a healthcare worker with PCR-confirmed SARS-CoV-2 infection or an uninfected control (not recorded which).

This clonotype was seen a few times. The V call is TRBV6-6, the J call TRBJ1-5; no firm D call. V was shortened by 4 bases and J by 5 bases, with 9 bases between the two germline ends. The CDR3 is 13 amino acids. CDR1 MNHNY and CDR2 SVGAGI come from the germline V gene (reference sequence). The CDR3 DNA sequence: TGTGCCAGCAGTTTTTGGGCGGATCAGCCCCAGCATTTT. It specifies CASSFWADQPQHF.

The sample holds a few counts of this clonotype. V usage is TRBV7-2 and J usage is TRBJ1-2; 8 bases match TRBD1. V lost 2 bases, J lost 3 bases, and 5 bases stayed unmatched. Germline V gene data show CDR1 as SGHTA and CDR2 as FQGNSA. This CDR3 contains 15 residues. CDR3 bases: TGTGCCAGCAGCTTATCAGACAGGGGTTACTATGGCTACACCTTC. It is translated as CASSLSDRGYYGYTF.

The V call is TRBV7-8, the J call TRBJ2-1, with D uncertain. The V gene lost 2 bases and the J gene lost 5 bases, with 7 bases spanning the gap. The CDR3 contains 13 residues. CDR1 is SGHVS and CDR2 is FQNEAQ in the germline V gene. The CDR3 coding sequence is TGTGCCAGCAGCTTATCGGGCCACAATGAGCAGTTCTTC. This codes for CASSLSGHNEQFF.